Following are 19 T cell receptor beta chains from one sample sequenced in a study of Graves' ophthalmopathy and Graves' hyperthyroidism. Scientists amplified the TCR beta CDR3 regions from RNA transcripts. Following a first-round RT-PCR that used HTBI primers, a second-round multiplex PCR was carried out. TCRdb used MiXCR to reprocess the multiplex PCR reads, holding one entry per CDR3 protein. The table includes about 220,000 distinct CDR3 sequences, about 22% detected once. Sequenced material: peripheral blood. All receptors come from a woman aged 50 to 60 with Graves' ophthalmopathy.

The chain combines TRBV6-1 with TRBJ1-5; no firm D call. CDR3 length equals 15 residues. V was pared by 1 base and J by 1 base, with 8 bases between. Germline assignment: CDR1 MNHNS and CDR2 SASEGT. This chain's CDR3 is CASSEGWRSNQPQHF. The DNA of the CDR3 is TGTGCCAGCAGTGAAGGTTGGCGGAGCAATCAGCCCCAGCATTTT.

Many counts were recorded for this clonotype. V usage is TRBV11-2 and J usage is TRBJ2-7; 9 positions agree with TRBD2. Germline V gene lookup returns CDR1 SGHAT and CDR2 FQNNGV. V was pared by 0 bases and J by 3 bases, with 9 bases of the junction left unmatched. This CDR3 has 17 amino acids. CDR3 in amino acids: CASSLDSGRPILYEQYF. CDR3 coding DNA: TGTGCCAGCAGCTTAGATAGCGGGAGACCTATCCTCTACGAGCAGTACTTC. The full variable domain, rest sourced from reference TRBV11-2 and TRBJ2-7, is EAGVAQSPRYKIIEKRQSVAFWCNPISGHATLYWYQQILGQGPKLLIQFQNNGVVDDSQLPKDRFSAERLKGVDSTLKIQPAKLEDSAVYLCASSLDSGRPILYEQYFGPGTRLTVT.

This clonotype was found many times. The gene calls are TRBV9 and TRBJ1-1, with a possible D match to TRBD1 (5 bases). Germline V gene lookup returns CDR1 SGDLS and CDR2 YYNGEE. This CDR3 comprises 15 residues. Trimming left V 3 bases short and J 2 bases short, with 14 bases between. CDR3 bases: TGTGCCAGCAGCGGGCGAGCGGGGACCAACACTGAAGCTTTCTTT. It translates to CASSGRAGTNTEAFF.

This clonotype was recorded many times. This sequence joins TRBV19 and TRBJ2-5; the D gene could be TRBD1 or TRBD2 (6 bases each). Germline CDR1 is LNHDA and CDR2 is SQIVND (reference sequence). Between the trimmed V and J ends, which lost 3 bases and 5 bases, there was a span of 13 bases. The CDR3 is 14 residues long. The CDR3 here is CASSMLGGRETQYF. The CDR3 DNA reads as TGTGCCAGTAGTATGCTTGGGGGGCGGGAGACCCAGTACTTC.

This clonotype was counted many times. It may be a read error: a sequence one base away is much more abundant. The genes are TRBV2 and TRBJ1-1; D gene uncertain. Germline V gene data show CDR1 as SNHLY and CDR2 as FYNNEI. There are 14 residues in the CDR3. V was trimmed by 3 bases and J by 1 base, leaving 9 bases between them. The CDR3 sequence is CASSDQFTNTEAFF. DNA of the CDR3: TGTGCCAGCAGTGACCAGTTCACGAACACTGAAGCTTTCTTT.

The genes are TRBV2 and TRBJ2-4; weak D call: TRBD1 (8 bases). This CDR3 has 13 amino acids. V dropped 8 bases and J dropped 4 bases, with 12 bases sitting between them. CDR1 and CDR2 from the germline V gene are SNHLY and FYNNEI. CDR3 amino acids: CASGGDRKNIQYF. The CDR3 nucleotides are TGTGCCAGCGGGGGGGACAGGAAAAACATTCAGTACTTC.

The CDR3 region is CATGGEQFF. The CDR3 DNA follows: TGTGCCACCGGAGGGGAGCAGTTCTTC. This chain joins TRBV6-1 and TRBJ2-1, with D possibly matching TRBD2 (6 bases). Trimming took off 10 bases at V and 10 bases at J, with 8 bases between the two ends. CDR3 length: 9 residues. Germline V gene data show CDR1 as MNHNS and CDR2 as SASEGT.

Only one count was recorded for this clonotype. The chain combines TRBV12-3 or TRBV12-4 with TRBJ1-1; D is possibly TRBD1 (6 bases). V lost 4 bases and J lost 4, with 13 bases in between. This CDR3 contains 14 residues. Here the CDR3 DNA reads TGTGCCAGCAGTTATATACAGGGATCCACTGAAGCTTTCTTT. Its protein is CASSYIQGSTEAFF.

This clonotype came up many times. This chain uses TRBV6-1 with TRBJ1-1; TRBD1 matches at 7 bases. CDR3 length equals 13 residues. Trimming removed 6 bases from V and 4 bases from J; junction bases left unmatched: 5. Germline V gives CDR1 MNHNS, CDR2 SASEGT. This CDR3 is CASSRQGSTEAFF. The CDR3 region has the DNA TGTGCCAGCAGCCGACAGGGATCCACTGAAGCTTTCTTT.

This clonotype came up many times. The V and J genes are TRBV3-1 and TRBJ2-5; 8 nucleotides match TRBD2. Unmatched junction bases numbered 5, after V lost 3 bases and J lost 5 bases. Germline values: CDR1 LGHDT, CDR2 YNNKEL (reference sequence). This CDR3 contains 14 residues. The CDR3 sequence: CASSHLTSEETQYF. CDR3 in DNA: TGTGCCAGCAGCCACTTGACTAGCGAGGAGACCCAGTACTTC.

This clonotype was counted ten times or more. The chain uses TRBV20-1 and TRBJ2-5, with D possibly matching TRBD2 (6 bases). V was shortened by 5 bases and J by 2 bases, with 12 bases between the two germline ends. CDR3 length: 13 amino acids. Germline CDR1 is DFQATT and CDR2 is SNEGSKA (reference sequence). The CDR3 nucleotides read TGCAGTGCTTCCGGGACTGGGCAAGAGACCCAGTACTTC. Translated: CSASGTGQETQYF.

The chain joins TRBV5-1 to TRBJ2-7; TRBD2 aligns across 9 bases. V dropped 1 base and J dropped 3; count of bases not matched to a gene: 5. This CDR3 is 15 amino acids long. Per germline, CDR1 SGHRS and CDR2 YFSETQ. The CDR3 DNA reads as TGCGCCAGCAGCTTGTCTCAGCGGGAGGACTACGAGCAGTACTTC. It specifies CASSLSQREDYEQYF.

This clonotype was recorded at least ten times. The V call is TRBV5-1, the J call TRBJ2-7; 8 bases match TRBD1. The CDR3 loop spans 14 amino acids. Germline V gene sequence: CDR1 SGHRS, CDR2 YFSETQ. V was pared by 3 bases and J by 4 bases, with 6 bases of the junction left unmatched. This chain's CDR3 is CASSWGTGEYEQYF. The CDR3 region has the DNA TGCGCCAGCAGCTGGGGGACAGGTGAATACGAGCAGTACTTC.

This clonotype has at least ten counts. The V call is TRBV6-5, the J call TRBJ2-7, with D maybe TRBD2 (5 bases). The V end was cut by 0 bases, the J end by 0 bases, with 9 bases between. There are 15 residues in the CDR3. Germline CDR1 reads MNHEY; CDR2 reads SVGAGI. CDR3: CASSYSGLTSYEQYF. The CDR3 DNA follows: TGTGCCAGCAGTTACTCTGGACTTACCTCCTACGAGCAGTACTTC.

This clonotype has only a few counts. This chain connects TRBV7-9 to TRBJ1-1; D is unclear. V lost 1 base, J lost 6 bases, and 9 bases lay in between. The CDR3 has 13 residues. Germline V gene lookup returns CDR1 SEHNR and CDR2 FQNEAQ (reference sequence). CDR3 sequence: CASSLDQISEAFF. Here the CDR3 DNA reads TGTGCCAGCAGCTTAGATCAGATATCTGAAGCTTTCTTT.

The chain recombines TRBV20-1 with TRBJ1-2; weak D call: TRBD1 (5 bases). The germline V gene has CDR1 DFQATT and CDR2 SNEGSKA (reference sequence). Trimming left V 6 bases short and J 8 bases short, with 16 bases between. This CDR3 comprises 12 residues. The CDR3 protein is CSAGDLDSGYTF. In DNA form, the CDR3 reads TGCAGTGCAGGGGACCTCGATAGCGGCTACACCTTC.

V and J are TRBV6-2 or TRBV6-3 and TRBJ2-7; a weak D match, TRBD1 (5 bases). V gave up 6 bases and J gave up 5 bases, with 14 bases separating them. CDR3 length equals 13 residues. CDR1 and CDR2 from the germline V gene are MNHEY and SVGEGT. For the CDR3, the DNA is TGTGCCAGCAGATCCCGGACAAGCCACGAGCAGTACTTC. It yields the protein CASRSRTSHEQYF.

This clonotype has ten or more counts. The genes are TRBV28 and TRBJ1-3; D not resolved. The V gene's germline CDR1 is MDHEN and CDR2 SYDVKM. This CDR3 spans 15 amino acids. The V and J ends lost 4 bases and 0 bases respectively, with 10 bases between them. CDR3 in DNA: TGTGCCAGCAGTTCCCGACGGTTCTCTGGAAACACCATATATTTT. It codes for CASSSRRFSGNTIYF.

This clonotype was detected many times. V usage is TRBV28 and J usage is TRBJ2-2; D is unresolved. The CDR3 length is 12 residues. CDR1 is MDHEN and CDR2 is SYDVKM in the germline V gene. The V gene lost 6 bases and the J gene lost 4 bases, with 6 bases spanning the gap. CDR3 protein: CASRTTTGELFF. The DNA of the CDR3 is TGTGCCAGCAGAACAACCACCGGGGAGCTGTTTTTT.